This TCR beta chain was identified in a study of shared clonotypes between healthy human individuals (dated by TCRdb to between 2020 and 2021). Concerning the study at large: Three men and two women, aged 18 to 49 years, made up the cohort. Per donor, leukapheresis produced somewhere between about 0.9 and 10 billion PBMCs. Blood TCR repertoires of several healthy adults were deeply sequenced to estimate repertoire size and the extent of clonotype sharing between individuals. To increase sequencing depth and limit assay-specific biases, different laboratories used diverse techniques to prepare libraries and sequence TCR repertoires.

With respect to this clone: Its antigen remains unidentified. Base qualities are not recorded, but no much larger clone differs from it by a single base.

Overall study outcomes, separate from this receptor: Sampling was limited to blood, and TCR repertoires in tissue likely differ from TCR repertoires in blood. Because the study included a small number of donors, the genetic and exposure-history diversity represented was limited. Based on pairwise subsampling, the degree of clonotype sharing among donors was expected to be affected by sequencing depth.

TCR CDR3 regions were amplified from genomic DNA by multiplex PCR using the deep immunoSEQ assay. Extracted genomic DNA from each cell subset was spread evenly across all wells of several immunoSEQ 96-well plates, with each plate serving as a replicate. For unsorted PBMC, approximately 0.3 ug genomic DNA, equal to 25,000 to 35,000 T cell genomes, was loaded into each replicate PCR. Unsorted PBMC genomic DNA was sequenced across ten immunoSEQ deep assay plates. The purified libraries were quantified using a Qubit 3.0 fluorometer, sized with a Bioanalyzer 2100, and then quantified again using the KAPA Library Quantification kit. A separate single-read 150-cycle Illumina NextSeq 550 flow cell was used to sequence each immunoSEQ 96-well plate. The paper's processing steps were these. Because only junctional sequences without quality scores were contained in the immunoSEQ output, filtering matching that applied to full-length reads could not be performed. Sequences were annotated with PyIR, a Python wrapper for IgBLAST v1.9, using IMGT germline references to assign V/J genes and CDR3. Any read was removed if the V/J assignment was weak (E-value above 1e-6), the CDR3 was missing, or the read contained stop codons, out-of-frame junctions, or ambiguous translated residues. V3J clonotypes were defined as sequences sharing an identical inferred V gene, J gene, and CDR3 amino acid sequence. Percentage overlap between repertoires was calculated by dividing the number of shared unique clonotypes by the size of the smaller repertoire. Three approaches were used to assess repertoire richness: RTK rarefaction, the Chao1 estimator, and Recon v2.1 estimates of unobserved clonotypes. The table comes from immuneACCESS by way of TCRdb, which keeps in-frame sequences with V and J called. Part of the clones is missing from these tables; in studies checked, under half for an unresolved V gene and the rest for unknown reasons. V, J and clone size were drawn from that table, and D and trimming were deduced from the DNA. Counted in this sample were 450,000 to 500,000 clones; 81% of them appeared once. The ten largest clones take up about 13% of the sample.

Donors were healthy HIV-negative adults with no recently reported acute infections or vaccinations. Every donor was a Caucasian adult residing in Nashville, Tennessee, USA. In the unsorted samples, 90 million to 100 million PBMCs were counted, and genomic DNA was extracted using the QIAamp DNA Blood Mini kit. After blood collection by leukapheresis, PBMCs were isolated using Ficoll-Histopaque density gradient centrifugation and then cryopreserved in the vapor phase of liquid nitrogen. Deletion took 5 bases off V and 2 bases off J, with a span of 13 bases between the germline ends. Taken from cysteine to phenylalanine, the CDR3 has 14 residues. Only the CDR3 portion is preserved as DNA: 42 bases, with reading frame beginning at the first base. The germline V gene encodes CDR1 SGHVS and CDR2 FQNEAQ.

Recombination linked TRBV7-8 to TRBJ2-7; the D gene remains uncertain. Sequenced sample: PBMCs. The clonotype was recovered from a woman between 40 and 50 years old in good health. Some clones in this sample may be carry-over from other donors' samples. CDR3 protein: CASSPGPFTYEQYF. The bases are TGTGCCAGCAGCCCCGGACCGTTCACCTACGAGCAGTACTTC.